This is a list of T cell receptor beta chains from one sample in a study of multiple sclerosis patients with progressive multifocal leukoencephalopathy. Method: immunoSEQ multiplex PCR; TCRdb's copy keeps in-frame clones and lacks some. The table lists tens of thousands of clones, 75% to 90% of them singletons. The sample comprised PBMCs. The source is a human donor with multiple sclerosis. The CDR3 runs from the conserved cysteine through the conserved F or W.

>TRBV19|16
CASSPRQGLSYNEQFF
>TRBV18|15
CASSPPFWDTGTQYF
>TRBV5-6|13
CASSFRGVGGYTF
>TRBV7-9|13
CASSLSGIYGYTF
>TRBV4-3|16
CASSPNPGQGSYGYTF
>TRBV7-2|16
CASSLFGGISTDTQYF
>TRBV18|15
CASSPSSRGRETQYF
>TRBV2|13
CASSLDYTDTQYF
>TRBV6-5|13
CASSLSTGTEAFF
>TRBV14|16
CASSQDRPRVGYEQYF
>TRBV11-2|13
CASSFGQGDEQYF
>TRBV5-6|17
CASSLPWTVHSYNEQFF
>TRBV28|14
CASRTGRTNTEAFF
>TRBV10-3|20
CAISEYGVGETGSFRYGYTF
>TRBV6-5|13
CASRIDGSQPQHF
>TRBV15|13
CATSRVASYEQYF
>TRBV10-3|11
CAIGGAYGYTF
>TRBV7-8|14
CASSLEAGGYEQYF
>TRBV28|15
CASSPRPEIRTEAFF
>TRBV7-3|15
CASSLRLAGADEQYF
>TRBV7-9|15
CASSLAGLAFHEQYF
>TRBV25-1|13
CASSPVRTDTQYF
>TRBV23-1|12
CASGTSTYEQYF
>TRBV28|13
CASSTGTGGEQYF
>TRBV15|15
CATSRAGTSYNEQFF
>TRBV5-4|15
CASSPGTGDNSPLHF
>TRBV5-8|14
CASSLVQGGETQYF
>TRBV2|12
CASSGLQETQYF
>TRBV7-2|14
CASSSGRVTGELFF
>TRBV28|12
CASSLSGQPQHF
>TRBV6-1|12
CASTLVPYGYTF
>TRBV7-3|16
CASSLEPGLSTDTQYF
>TRBV2|12
CASLGERTEAFF
>TRBV19|15
CASSIGNEGNQPQHF
>TRBV27|15
CASGQTAYSNQPQHF
>TRBV11-1|17
CASSQRTVRITKNIQYF
>TRBV18|11
CASWGGNEQFF
>TRBV7-2|13
CASIGTGGGEQFF
>TRBV18|13
CASSPSADTEAFF
>TRBV7-9|15
CASSPGAGRGNTIYF
>TRBV14|13
CASSQGPYYGYTF
>TRBV6-1|15
CASNTGTGDRGRQYF
>TRBV7-2|14
CASSSRRSGNTIYF
>TRBV7-2|15
CASSLGDSYNSPLHF
>TRBV21-1|14
CASSGGTTDNEQFF
>TRBV4-2|17
CASSPYSVQGGDTEAFF
>TRBV7-9|14
CASSLGESGEKLFF
>TRBV7-2|16
CASSWTSGRASETQYF
>TRBV6-6|15
CASRDPRTAGYGYTF
>TRBV11-3|16
CASSLDKGRSNQPQHF
>TRBV21-1|13
CASSNTSRGEAFF
>TRBV19|16
CASRGIGTAFTGELFF